Listed below are T cell receptor beta chains from one sample, sequenced in a study of cytomegalovirus exposure and HLA in healthy donors. The data were produced by immunoSEQ multiplex PCR, yet TCRdb's version contains in-frame clones alone and is incomplete. Among about 220,000 clones listed, 88% were seen once. Sequences were obtained from PBMCs. Receptors originate from a woman under 30 in good health and CMV-seronegative. Both conserved end residues are trimmed from each CDR3.

V gene	CDR3 length	CDR3 protein
TRBV25-1	12	ASSLGGALEKLF
TRBV5-1	12	ASSLGLISYEQY
TRBV9	13	ASSSTGAGADTQY
TRBV7-2	15	ASSLARLAEGYNEQF
TRBV2	11	ASLMAGGLIQY
TRBV15	14	ATSATRGSSYNEQF
TRBV6-5	14	ASSFGNPVSTDTQY
TRBV2	12	ASRGTENTGELF
TRBV2	13	ASSVGTSGRHEQY
TRBV29-1	8	SVGDGELF
TRBV7-6	11	ASSLVGVGEQY
TRBV2	12	ASSALVFPDTQY
TRBV5-6	14	ASSMGLAGETGELF
TRBV7-9	13	ASSSGEGVNTEAF
TRBV2	15	ASSKKNASGLYNEQF
TRBV7-9	13	ASSLVISSYNEQF
TRBV4-2	15	ASSQELAGVGLNEQF
TRBV5-4	12	ASSLNTGAYEQY
TRBV9	19	ASSARPGGGKVVSSYNEQF
TRBV29-1	11	SVVSRGRDGYT
TRBV2	12	ASSEARGGGEQF
TRBV5-6	10	ASSFTGSEQF
TRBV5-1	13	ASSLPDRVTYEQY
TRBV2	14	ASSDGRTQTLYEQY
TRBV27	16	ASSLYGGEGSTYNEQF
TRBV5-1	12	ASSLVTDNREQY
TRBV5-1	17	ASSPGTPGTSPTSYEQY
TRBV28	15	ASSFRLRQGDTGELF
TRBV6-5	11	ASTLGRRYGYT
TRBV10-3	16	AISELGTGGSLTDTQY
TRBV28	12	ASSPREFTYGYT
TRBV4-1	11	ASSLPGGTEAF
TRBV13	12	ASSLKGENQPQH